The rows below give T cell receptor beta chains drawn from one sample of a study of PD-1 blockade in classical Hodgkin lymphoma. TCRdb's copy holds only in-frame clones and misses some; the assay was immunoSEQ multiplex PCR. The sample holds around 50,000 clones, roughly 89% seen once. The input for sequencing was peripheral blood mononuclear cells (PBMCs), taken before the fourth cycle of nivolumab. These receptors were collected from a human donor with classical Hodgkin lymphoma. Each CDR3 is given with its conserved first and last residue. The D gene is left open where the match is weak. Not every row has a clone size; where given, it reads once, few, many or a size class.

D: .; size: .; V: TRBV10-1; J: TRBJ2-7; DNA: TGCGCCAGCAGTGAGTCGGAGAGGGACGAGCAGTACTTC; CDR3: CASSESERDEQYF
D: TRBD1; size: .; V: TRBV5-1; J: TRBJ2-2; DNA: TGCGCCAGCAGCTTAGGGGACAGTACCACCGGGGAGCTGTTTTTT; CDR3: CASSLGDSTTGELFF
D: TRBD2; size: .; V: TRBV4-1; J: TRBJ2-7; DNA: TGCGCCAGCGCCCGGCAGGGACTAGAAGCCTACGAGCAGTACTTC; CDR3: CASARQGLEAYEQYF
D: TRBD1; size: .; V: TRBV10-3; J: TRBJ1-2; DNA: TGTGCCATCAGGGGGGACAGCTATGGCTACACCTTC; CDR3: CAIRGDSYGYTF
D: .; size: .; V: TRBV11-2; J: TRBJ1-5; DNA: TGTGCCAGCAGCTTAGTCTCGGGGAATCAGCCCCAGCATTTT; CDR3: CASSLVSGNQPQHF
D: .; size: .; V: TRBV10-1; J: TRBJ2-1; DNA: TGCGCCAGCAGTGAGATAGGGGGCAATGAGCAGTTCTTC; CDR3: CASSEIGGNEQFF
D: TRBD1; size: once; V: TRBV5-4; J: TRBJ1-1; DNA: TGTGCCAGCAGCGGGACAGGGAGGTTTAGTGAAGCTTTCTTT; CDR3: CASSGTGRFSEAFF
D: .; size: .; V: TRBV25-1; J: TRBJ1-2; DNA: TGTGCCAGCAGTGCGGGTGGCGGCTACACCTTC; CDR3: CASSAGGGYTF
D: .; size: once; V: TRBV6-5; J: TRBJ2-7; DNA: TGTGCCAGCAGTTTTTCCCCCTACGAGCAGTACTTC; CDR3: CASSFSPYEQYF
D: .; size: .; V: TRBV12-5; J: TRBJ2-2; DNA: TGTGCTAGTGGAACCAGGAACACCGGGGAGCTGTTTTTT; CDR3: CASGTRNTGELFF
D: .; size: .; V: TRBV5-4; J: TRBJ2-3; DNA: TGTGCCAGCAGCTCTTTTGGAACCGGTACCGGGGTCACAGATACGCAGTATTTT; CDR3: CASSSFGTGTGVTDTQYF
D: .; size: .; V: TRBV15; J: TRBJ2-7; DNA: TGTGCCACCAGCAGAGAGCCTAGCTCCTACGAGCAGTACTTC; CDR3: CATSREPSSYEQYF
D: .; size: .; V: TRBV27; J: TRBJ1-1; DNA: TGTGCCAGCAGTTTTAGCGACAGGCGCACTGAAGCTTTCTTT; CDR3: CASSFSDRRTEAFF
D: .; size: .; V: TRBV18; J: TRBJ2-2; DNA: TGTGCCAGCCGAGTTGTGTTCTCTGGTGGTCTCTACCGCACCGGGGAGCTGTTTTTT; CDR3: CASRVVFSGGLYRTGELFF
D: TRBD1; size: .; V: TRBV9; J: TRBJ2-7; DNA: TGTGCCAGCAGCCTAAGACAGGGGGCATCGAACGAGCAGTACTTC; CDR3: CASSLRQGASNEQYF
D: .; size: once; V: TRBV27; J: TRBJ1-1; DNA: TGTGCCAGCAGTTTAAGGTGGGACACTGAAGCTTTCTTT; CDR3: CASSLRWDTEAFF
D: .; size: .; V: TRBV7-2; J: TRBJ2-1; DNA: TGTGCCAGCAGCCGTGGGAGACCAGCCTACAATGAGCAGTTCTTC; CDR3: CASSRGRPAYNEQFF
D: .; size: few; V: TRBV21-1; J: TRBJ2-1; DNA: TGTGCCAGCAGGTACAAGCAGTTCTTC; CDR3: CASRYKQFF
D: TRBD2; size: once; V: TRBV19; J: TRBJ2-7; DNA: TGTGCCACAGGGACGGGGGGCTACGAGCAGTACTTC; CDR3: CATGTGGYEQYF
D: TRBD1; size: .; V: TRBV2; J: TRBJ1-4; DNA: TGTGCCAGCAGTAAATCGGGGACAGGGGGCGAAAAACTGTTTTTT; CDR3: CASSKSGTGGEKLFF
D: .; size: .; V: TRBV6-1; J: TRBJ2-7; DNA: TGTGCCAGCAGTGACCGAGGCAGGGCCTACGAGCAGTACTTC; CDR3: CASSDRGRAYEQYF
D: .; size: .; V: TRBV10-1; J: TRBJ1-2; DNA: TGCGCCAGCAGTGCCTTCAGGGAGGGGGACTATGGCTACACCTTC; CDR3: CASSAFREGDYGYTF
D: TRBD2; size: few; V: TRBV18; J: TRBJ2-7; DNA: TGTGCCAGCTCACCACAGCGGGAGTCCCACGAGCAGTACTTC; CDR3: CASSPQRESHEQYF
D: TRBD1; size: .; V: TRBV2; J: TRBJ1-4; DNA: TGTGCCAGCAGTGAAAACTGGACAGGGGGAAAAAGGAAACTGTTTTTT; CDR3: CASSENWTGGKRKLFF
D: TRBD1; size: once; V: TRBV5-1; J: TRBJ1-4; DNA: TGCGCCAGCAGTGTTGACAGGGGTCGGGAAAAACTGTTTTTT; CDR3: CASSVDRGREKLFF
D: TRBD1; size: .; V: TRBV25-1; J: TRBJ2-7; DNA: TGTGCCAGCAGTCACCGGACAGGGGACTACGAGCAGTACTTC; CDR3: CASSHRTGDYEQYF
D: TRBD2; size: .; V: TRBV5-4; J: TRBJ2-5; DNA: TGTGCCAGCAGCTTGGCCAGCGGGAGGGTGATAGGAGAGACCCAGTACTTC; CDR3: CASSLASGRVIGETQYF
D: .; size: .; V: TRBV6-1; J: TRBJ1-5; DNA: TGTGCCAGCAGTGAAGCCTTCGTTCAGCCCCAGCATTTT; CDR3: CASSEAFVQPQHF
D: .; size: few; V: TRBV27; J: TRBJ2-7; DNA: TGTGCCAGCAGTACCCGGGACGTAGGAGTCCAGTACTTC; CDR3: CASSTRDVGVQYF
D: .; size: .; V: TRBV5-4; J: TRBJ2-1; DNA: TGTGCCAGCAGCTTGGAAGCTGAGCAGTTCTTC; CDR3: CASSLEAEQFF
D: .; size: .; V: TRBV19; J: TRBJ1-5; DNA: TGTGCCAGTCAACCGTTGACGACGGGCAATCAGCCCCAGCATTTT; CDR3: CASQPLTTGNQPQHF
D: TRBD1; size: .; V: TRBV7-9; J: TRBJ2-7; DNA: TGTGCCAGCAGCTGGGGACAGGATTCCTACGAGCAGTACTTC; CDR3: CASSWGQDSYEQYF
D: .; size: .; V: TRBV28; J: TRBJ2-7; DNA: TGTGCCAGCACAGACACCCTGGTGGCCTACGAGCAGTACTTC; CDR3: CASTDTLVAYEQYF
D: TRBD1; size: .; V: TRBV19; J: TRBJ2-3; DNA: TGTGCCAGTAGTATTGACGGGACAGGGGGCTTCACAGATACGCAGTATTTT; CDR3: CASSIDGTGGFTDTQYF
D: .; size: .; V: TRBV10-3; J: TRBJ2-3; DNA: TGTGCCATCAGAAAGACAGTCCCAGATACGCAGTATTTT; CDR3: CAIRKTVPDTQYF
D: TRBD2; size: .; V: TRBV5-5; J: TRBJ2-1; DNA: TGTGCCAGCACCCTGGCTAGCGGGAGGGTTTACAATGAGCAGTTCTTC; CDR3: CASTLASGRVYNEQFF
D: .; size: .; V: TRBV7-7; J: TRBJ1-5; DNA: TGTGCTAGCAGCTTAGACACTGGTCAGCCCCAGCATTTT; CDR3: CASSLDTGQPQHF